This TCR beta chain was sequenced for a study of blood T cells in healthy people across ages. Overall study results and limits: Unknown donor CMV status possibly confounded expanded clonotype changes. Per million T cells, TCR beta diversity dropped about linearly as age rose.

Germline CDR1 MDHEN, CDR2 SYDVKM. With V trimmed by 2 bases and J by 11 bases, 10 bases remained unmatched. CDR3 length: 14 residues. A few counts support this clonotype. Its antigen is not known. A second PCR of about 7 to 12 cycles used a sample-barcoded 5' primer and a J-beta primer mix. Researchers report that a template-switch adaptor with 12 random nucleotides tagged each cDNA molecule. TCRdb reanalysed the 5' RACE reads using MiXCR and keeps one entry per CDR3 protein. The sample lists about 940,000 distinct CDR3 sequences, around 48% occurring once. The specimen was blood. J is TRBJ1-1 and V is TRBV28, with 8 nucleotides matching TRBD1. The clonotype comes from a man aged 25 to 40 in good health. CDR3 protein: CASSLGGTGGWAFF. Written as DNA, the CDR3 is TGTGCCAGCAGTTTAGGGGGGACAGGCGGTTGGGCTTTCTTT.